This TCR beta chain came from a study of T-cell memory formation after mild COVID-19. Overall study results and limits: Some clones that responded were present in memory (sampled pre-infection), which suggests cross-reactive memory joined.

Trimming removed 1 base at V and 7 bases at J, with 19 bases between. The germline V gene has CDR1 LGHDT and CDR2 YNNKEL (reference sequence). CDR3 size: 16 residues. TCRdb used MiXCR to reprocess the 5' RACE reads, holding one entry per CDR3 protein. The top ten clones hold 8.4% of a sample with 350,000 to 500,000 distinct CDR3 sequences, about 20% of them seen once. As for this clonotype: Its matching antigen is unknown.

What was sequenced was PBMCs or a T cell subset sorted from them (not recorded which). This receptor was taken from an adult woman who had mild COVID-19 (a few samples of this study predate the infection). Cell type and time point are not known. The chain carries TRBV3-1 and TRBJ2-5; D is perhaps TRBD1 or TRBD2 (5 bases each). The CDR3 region has the DNA TGTGCCAGCAGCCAAGGGGGTATTCTGGGACGGTCGACCCAGTACTTC. Residues: CASSQGGILGRSTQYF.